Listed below are T cell receptor beta chains from one sample, sequenced in a study of shared clonotypes between healthy human individuals. The method was immunoSEQ multiplex PCR; TCRdb's version includes in-frame clones alone and lacks a portion of them. Counted here are millions of clones, 85% to 95% occurring once; the ten biggest clones make up about 1.8%. Sequencing was carried out using naive CD8+ T cells from PBMCs. These receptor sequences come from a man between 18 and 29 years old in good health. Some clones in this sample may be carry-over from other donors' samples. CDR3s include the opening cysteine and the closing phenylalanine or tryptophan. The D gene is left open where the match is weak.

D	V	CDR3
.	TRBV9	CASSVAGNTDTQYF
.	TRBV27	CASSTQGGFLEAFF
TRBD2	TRBV19	CASRPSGTYEQYF
.	TRBV27	CASSFLGLTDTQYF
.	TRBV29-1	CSVEEGLGANEQFF
TRBD2	TRBV5-1	CASSLTAGDLGEQYF
.	TRBV4-2	CASSLRTLDTEAFF
.	TRBV27	CASSPDTFYEQYF
.	TRBV7-2	CASSQRTVRVRITEAFF
.	TRBV28	CASGHQPQHF
.	TRBV2	CASIGGRGINTIYF
.	TRBV10-3	CAISESLQASGETQYF
.	TRBV27	CASSVVQRGSPLHF
.	TRBV27	CASSFLGQKPSYEQYF
TRBD1	TRBV15	CATSRGGQGGGYGYTF
.	TRBV2	CASKVGRNQETQYF
.	TRBV27	CASSFLGVPTEAFF
.	TRBV5-6	CASSVLGDTQYF
TRBD2	TRBV10-3	CAISDPSLREVDEQFF
TRBD2	TRBV29-1	CSVQTSGRRDTGELFF
.	TRBV4-1	CASSDGTYNEQFF
.	TRBV5-1	CASSLVREEGNQPQHF
.	TRBV6-1	CASRSALNTEAFF
.	TRBV2	CASTGPIPYNEQFF
.	TRBV27	CASSFARRAGDEQFF
TRBD1	TRBV5-1	CASSLVGQNMNTEAFF
TRBD1	TRBV9	CASSVRSGQGADTQYF
.	TRBV7-9	CASSLKRGPAEAFF
.	TRBV9	CASSPGLSYEQCF
TRBD1	TRBV10-3	CAISESEGQGATQPQHF
TRBD2	TRBV4-1	CASSQRGGYEQYF
.	TRBV1	CTSSQDPQYQETQYF
TRBD1	TRBV27	CASSPTGLPYEQYF
.	TRBV29-1	CSVEDPQQNPPQHF
TRBD1	TRBV27	CASRRGGWDGYTF